This TCR beta chain derives from a study of graft-versus-host responses after intestinal transplantation. Study results and caveats: Detection of GvH clones occurred in recipient marrow, and some had their first appearance in ileum or blood.

Worth noting for this clone: Its cognate antigen is unknown.

V lost 6 bases and J 4 bases, leaving 19 bases between the germline ends. There are 15 residues in the CDR3. Germline CDR1 SGHNT, CDR2 YYREEE (reference sequence). Only in-frame clones appear in the TCRdb table, and some are missing; sequencing was by immunoSEQ multiplex PCR. The data hold 50,000 or so clones, with about 93% observed a single time. The source material was unstimulated CD4+ T cells sorted from spleen or lymph node cells, sampled before transplant. This receptor was obtained from a human donor who was the organ donor for an intestinal transplant. The chain employs TRBV5-4 and TRBJ2-5; D perhaps matches TRBD1 (5 bases). The CDR3 loop reads CASTSSSGQLETQYF. The DNA for the CDR3 is TGTGCCAGCACCTCCTCGTCAGGACAATTAGAGACCCAGTACTTC.